This T cell receptor beta chain was profiled in a study of blood T cells in healthy people across ages. This clonotype was detected only once. This CDR3 has 14 residues. Trimming shortened V by 0 bases and J by 5 bases, and 12 bases separated the two germline ends. Germline values: CDR1 DFQATT, CDR2 SNEGSKA (reference sequence). Primers used in a second PCR of roughly 7 to 12 cycles were a sample-barcoded 5' primer and a J-beta primer mix. Using its own MiXCR run on the 5' RACE reads, TCRdb lists one record per CDR3 protein. The sample consists of about 800,000 distinct CDR3 sequences, roughly 60% of them appearing once. Samples each yielded at least 6 micrograms of total RNA.

Sequencing was done on a sample of blood. V usage is TRBV20-1 and J usage is TRBJ2-3, with unresolved D. The sequence was obtained from a man aged 25-45 years in good health. Here the CDR3 reads CSARDQARGDTQYF. As DNA, the CDR3 is TGCAGTGCTAGAGATCAGGCTCGCGGAGATACGCAGTATTTT.